This T cell receptor (beta chain) was captured by sequencing in a study of T cells in Graves' hyperthyroidism and ophthalmopathy. From RNA transcripts, TCR beta CDR3 regions were amplified. The HTBI primer set served for first-round RT-PCR of the TCR CDR3. TCRdb ran MiXCR on the multiplex PCR reads and lists one entry per CDR3 protein. The repertoire includes about 480,000 distinct CDR3 sequences, roughly an eighth of them detected once, and less than 20% sits in the top ten. A note on this clonotype: Its antigen is not known.

This CDR3 spans 15 amino acids. The V segment lost 4 bases and the J segment 0 bases; nucleotides outside the gene matches: 5. Germline assignment: CDR1 SGHRS and CDR2 YFSETQ. Study-wide results and caveats: Most thyroid clonotypes with frequency above 0.001 were detected in blood. Ophthalmopathy was model-predicted a median approximately six months pre-onset.

V gene TRBV5-1 combines with J gene TRBJ1-1; 8 bases are a match to TRBD1. The sequencing sample was made of blood. This receptor was identified in a woman aged 18-29 years with Graves' hyperthyroidism. The CDR3, as DNA: TGCGCCAGCAGCCGGGGACAGGTCATGAACACTGAAGCTTTCTTT. Its protein product is CASSRGQVMNTEAFF.